The clone carrying this TCR beta chain was picked up a small number of times. As yet, its antigen is unknown. Trimming took 10 bases from V and 6 from J, leaving 19 bases between them. The CDR3 runs 13 residues. From germline, CDR1 is MDHEN and CDR2 SYDVKM. Libraries of TCR beta came from quantitative 5'-RACE with molecular barcodes. TCRdb independently ran MiXCR on the 5' RACE reads; one entry per CDR3 protein. Here the sample spans a few hundred thousand distinct CDR3 sequences, about a fifth being singletons. This entry comes from a study of CD8 T cells in ankylosing spondylitis. The study, taken as a whole, reports: Certain motif variants had earlier appeared in reactive arthritis synovial fluid and blood. As reported, disease-linked clones showed significant enrichment in matched ankylosing spondylitis synovial fluid. A CD8+ phenotype characterized the disease-linked clones, which were relatively rare in peripheral blood. A motif in TCR beta, a set of several highly homologous variants, appeared characteristic of ankylosing spondylitis blood.

The sequencing sample was made of blood, either unsorted or a sorted T cell fraction (not recorded which). This receptor was identified in a male donor with ankylosing spondylitis. The chain carries TRBV28 and TRBJ2-7; the D gene is possibly TRBD1 (6 bases). The CDR3 sequence: CAITARGVREQYF. The DNA for the CDR3 is TGTGCCATCACTGCCAGGGGAGTTCGCGAGCAGTACTTC.